The present entry profiles one T cell receptor (beta chain) with its context. The data originate from a study of blood T cell repertoires in COVID-19. Methods used by the authors: Reference gene primer amplification in the assay estimated nucleated cell counts. Libraries were prepared by immunoSEQ multiplex PCR; TCRdb keeps only in-frame clonotypes and omits some of them. That table is the source of V, J and clone size, and D and trimming were worked out from the DNA. This table holds hundreds of thousands of clones, around 87% found once. In germline, CDR1 is MDHEN, CDR2 SYDVKM. The CDR3 extends over 12 amino acids. V was cut by 5 bases and J by 5 bases, with 10 bases left in between.

This chain uses TRBV28 with TRBJ2-7; D is unclear. The clonotype was recovered from a woman aged 45-65 years who had recovered from COVID-19. The material sequenced was PBMCs or T cells enriched from blood (not recorded which). This CDR3 reads CASSPEVDEQYF. CDR3 bases: TGTGCCAGCAGTCCCGAGGTAGACGAGCAGTACTTC.